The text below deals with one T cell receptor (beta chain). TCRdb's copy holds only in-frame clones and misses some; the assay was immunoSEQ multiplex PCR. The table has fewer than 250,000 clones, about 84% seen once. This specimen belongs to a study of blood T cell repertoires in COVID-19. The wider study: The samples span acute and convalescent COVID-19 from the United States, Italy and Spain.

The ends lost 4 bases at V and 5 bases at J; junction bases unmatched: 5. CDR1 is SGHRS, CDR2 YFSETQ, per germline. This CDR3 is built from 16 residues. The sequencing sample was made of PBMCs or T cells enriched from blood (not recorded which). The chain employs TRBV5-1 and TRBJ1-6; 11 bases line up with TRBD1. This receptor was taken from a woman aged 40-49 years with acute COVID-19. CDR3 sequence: CASSAGQGADNSPLHF. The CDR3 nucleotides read TGCGCCAGCAGCGCCGGACAGGGGGCTGATAATTCACCCCTCCACTTT. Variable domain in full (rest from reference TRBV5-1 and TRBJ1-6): KAGVTQTPRYLIKTRGQQVTLSCSPISGHRSVSWYQQTPGQGLQFLFEYFSETQRNKGNFPGRFSGRQFSNSRSEMNVSTLELGDSALYLCASSAGQGADNSPLHFGNGTRLTVT.